This T cell receptor (beta chain) was found in a study of blood T cell repertoires in COVID-19. Study details: The samples span acute and convalescent COVID-19 from the United States, Italy and Spain. T cells, B-cell-depleted T cells, or PBMCs supplied cDNA or gDNA.

Per the authors' pipeline: Amplification with reference gene primers provided the estimates of nucleated cell counts. The protocol was immunoSEQ multiplex PCR, while the TCRdb copy is restricted to in-frame clones and leaves out a portion. V and J calls and clone size come straight from that table; D and trimming were deduced from the DNA. The sample lists approximately 280,000 clones; about 90% were seen once. Either two negative PCRs, clearance, or symptom resolution qualified Cohort 3 donors as recovered. The CDR3 length is 12 residues. Germline CDR1 reads KGHDR; CDR2 reads SFDVKD. Trimming shortened V by 3 bases and J by 5 bases, and 4 bases separated the two germline ends.

The source of this sequence is a woman aged 60-75 years who had recovered from COVID-19. The rearrangement uses TRBV24-1 and TRBJ2-1, with no clear D. Sequencing was carried out using PBMCs or T cells enriched from blood (not recorded which). This CDR3 is CATSDTDNEQFF. The CDR3 nucleotides are TGTGCCACCAGTGATACGGACAATGAGCAGTTCTTC.